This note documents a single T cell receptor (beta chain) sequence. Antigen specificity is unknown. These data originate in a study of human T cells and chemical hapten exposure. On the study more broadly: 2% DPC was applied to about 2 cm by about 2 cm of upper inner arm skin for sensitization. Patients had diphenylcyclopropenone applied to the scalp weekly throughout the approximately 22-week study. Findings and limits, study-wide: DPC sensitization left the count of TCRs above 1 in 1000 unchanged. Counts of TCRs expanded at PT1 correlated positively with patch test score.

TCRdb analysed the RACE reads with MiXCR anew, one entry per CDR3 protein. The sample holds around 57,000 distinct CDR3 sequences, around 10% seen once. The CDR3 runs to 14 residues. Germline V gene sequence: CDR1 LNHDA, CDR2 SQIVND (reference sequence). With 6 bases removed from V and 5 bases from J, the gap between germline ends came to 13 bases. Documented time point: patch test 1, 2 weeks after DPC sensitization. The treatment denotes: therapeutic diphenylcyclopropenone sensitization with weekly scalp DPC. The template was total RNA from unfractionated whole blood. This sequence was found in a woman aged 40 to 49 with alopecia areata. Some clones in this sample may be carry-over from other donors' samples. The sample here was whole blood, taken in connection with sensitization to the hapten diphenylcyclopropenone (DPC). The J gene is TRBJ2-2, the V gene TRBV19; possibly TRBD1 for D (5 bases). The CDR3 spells CASSPDSYTGELFF. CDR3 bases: TGTGCCAGTAGCCCCGACAGCTATACCGGGGAGCTGTTTTTT.